This TCR beta chain was sequenced during a study of beta chain features in type 1 diabetes. Findings and limits, study-wide: When Type 1 diabetes patients were examined, their TCRB CDR3s proved moderately but significantly shorter in all four CD4+ subsets. Individuals with type 1 diabetes displayed fewer insertions and more deletions at VDJ junctions. Researchers cautioned that cDNA sequencing could over-represent cells with high TCR expression.

Concerning this clone itself: Its antigen is as yet unknown.

Isolation of CD4+ naive, central memory, regulatory and stem cell-like memory cells was achieved by sorting via CD45RO/CCR7/CD25/CD127/CD95/CD27. There are 15 residues in the CDR3. V lost 1 base, J lost 6 bases, and 16 bases lay in between. Germline lookup yields CDR1 SGHRS and CDR2 YFSETQ. Expressed TCRB transcripts were sequenced after all isolated RNA was converted to cDNA. The assay was immunoSEQ multiplex PCR, and TCRdb's table has in-frame clones only and misses some. Of roughly 140,000 clones in the sample, roughly 11% were seen once. Sequenced: central memory CD4+ T cells from blood. The chain recombines TRBV5-1 with TRBJ1-2; possibly TRBD1 for D (6 bases). The TCR sequence derives from a man aged 18 to 30 in good health. The CDR3 region has the DNA TGCGCCAGCAGCTTGACTACCACAGGGAGCGATGGCTACACCTTC. Its translation is CASSLTTTGSDGYTF.